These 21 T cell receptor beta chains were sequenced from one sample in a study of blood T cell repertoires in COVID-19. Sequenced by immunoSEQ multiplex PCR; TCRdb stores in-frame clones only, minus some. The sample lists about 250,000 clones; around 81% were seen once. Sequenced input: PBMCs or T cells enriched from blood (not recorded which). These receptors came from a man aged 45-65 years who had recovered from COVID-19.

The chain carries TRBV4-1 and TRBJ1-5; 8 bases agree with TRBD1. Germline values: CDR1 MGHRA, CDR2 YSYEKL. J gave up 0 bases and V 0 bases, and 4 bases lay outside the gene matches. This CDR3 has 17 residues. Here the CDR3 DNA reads TGCGCCAGCAGCCAAGACAGGGGGCTGGTTAGCAATCAGCCCCAGCATTTT. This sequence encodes CASSQDRGLVSNQPQHF.

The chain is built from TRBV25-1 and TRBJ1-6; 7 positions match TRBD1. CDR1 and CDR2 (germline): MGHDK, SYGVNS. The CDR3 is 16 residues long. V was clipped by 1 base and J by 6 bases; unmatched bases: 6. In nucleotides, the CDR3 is TGTGCCAGCAGTGAATCCTCGGGACAGCGTAATTCACCCCTCCACTTT. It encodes CASSESSGQRNSPLHF.

In DNA, the CDR3 is TGTGCCAGCAGCCCACAGGCTAGCAATCAGCCCCAGCATTTT. This gives the protein CASSPQASNQPQHF. The V gene is TRBV7-2, the J gene TRBJ1-5; TRBD1 might be the D (5 bases). V lost 5 bases to trimming and J lost 0 bases, with 8 bases between them. CDR3 length: 14 residues. The germline gives CDR1 SGHTA, CDR2 FQGNSA.

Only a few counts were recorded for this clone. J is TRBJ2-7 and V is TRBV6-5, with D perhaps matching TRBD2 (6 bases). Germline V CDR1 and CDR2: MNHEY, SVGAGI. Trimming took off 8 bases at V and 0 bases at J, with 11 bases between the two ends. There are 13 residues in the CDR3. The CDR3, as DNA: TGTGCCAGCCGGGACTCCGGCTCCTACGAGCAGTACTTC. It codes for CASRDSGSYEQYF.

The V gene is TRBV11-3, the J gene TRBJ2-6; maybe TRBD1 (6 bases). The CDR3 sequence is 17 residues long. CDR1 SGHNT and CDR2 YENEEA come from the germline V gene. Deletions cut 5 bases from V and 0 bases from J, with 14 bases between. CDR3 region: CASSPVDSHSGANVLTF. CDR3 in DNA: TGTGCCAGCAGCCCCGTGGACAGCCACTCTGGGGCCAACGTCCTGACTTTC. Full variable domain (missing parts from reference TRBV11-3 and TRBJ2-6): EAGVVQSPRYKIIEKKQPVAFWCNPISGHNTLYWYLQNLGQGPELLIRYENEEAVDDSQLPKDRFSAERLKGVDSTLKIQPAELGDSAVYLCASSPVDSHSGANVLTFGAGSRLTVL.

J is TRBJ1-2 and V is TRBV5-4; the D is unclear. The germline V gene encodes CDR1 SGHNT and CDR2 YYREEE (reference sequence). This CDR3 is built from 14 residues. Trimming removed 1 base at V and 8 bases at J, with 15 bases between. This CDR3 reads CASSLPQNLGGYTF. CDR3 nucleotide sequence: TGTGCCAGCAGCTTGCCTCAGAACCTCGGGGGCTACACCTTC.

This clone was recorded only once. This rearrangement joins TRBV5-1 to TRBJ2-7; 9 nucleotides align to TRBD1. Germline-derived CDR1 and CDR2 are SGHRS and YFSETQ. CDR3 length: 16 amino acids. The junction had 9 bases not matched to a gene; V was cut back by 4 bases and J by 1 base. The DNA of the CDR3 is TGCGCCAGCAGCCCAGGGGGGACAGGGCTTTCCTACGAGCAGTACTTC. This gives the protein CASSPGGTGLSYEQYF.

In DNA, the CDR3 is TGTGCCAGCAGCGTAGCCGGGGGACAGGGGAACACTGAAGCTTTCTTT. As protein: CASSVAGGQGNTEAFF. V gene TRBV9 combines with J gene TRBJ1-1; 9 bases are shared with TRBD1. Germline assignment: CDR1 SGDLS and CDR2 YYNGEE. V dropped 0 bases and J dropped 1; count of bases not matched to a gene: 4. The CDR3 is 16 residues long.

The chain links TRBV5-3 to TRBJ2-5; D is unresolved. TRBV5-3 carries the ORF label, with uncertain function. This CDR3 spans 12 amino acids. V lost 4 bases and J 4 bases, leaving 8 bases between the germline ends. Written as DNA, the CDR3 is TGTGCCAGAAGCCTCTGGCTAGAGACCCAGTACTTC. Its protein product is CARSLWLETQYF.

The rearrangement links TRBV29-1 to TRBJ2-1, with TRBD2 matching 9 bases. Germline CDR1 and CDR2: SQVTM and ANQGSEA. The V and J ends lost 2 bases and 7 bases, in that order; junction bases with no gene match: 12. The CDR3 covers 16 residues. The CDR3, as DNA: TGCAGCGTTGAACTCGCAGCACCTAGCGGGGTAAATGAGCAGTTCTTC. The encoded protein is CSVELAAPSGVNEQFF.

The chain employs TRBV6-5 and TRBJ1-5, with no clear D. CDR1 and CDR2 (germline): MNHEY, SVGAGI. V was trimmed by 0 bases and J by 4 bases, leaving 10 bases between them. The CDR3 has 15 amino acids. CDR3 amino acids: CASSYSARQNQPQHF. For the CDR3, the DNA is TGTGCCAGCAGTTACTCAGCCAGGCAAAATCAGCCCCAGCATTTT.

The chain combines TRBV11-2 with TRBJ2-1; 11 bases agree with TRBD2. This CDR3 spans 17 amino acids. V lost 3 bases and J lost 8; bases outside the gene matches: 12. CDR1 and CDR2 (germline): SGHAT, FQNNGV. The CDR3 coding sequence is TGTGCCAGCAGCTTGGCTATTAGCGGGGGGGCCCGGCATGAGCAGTTCTTC. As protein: CASSLAISGGARHEQFF.

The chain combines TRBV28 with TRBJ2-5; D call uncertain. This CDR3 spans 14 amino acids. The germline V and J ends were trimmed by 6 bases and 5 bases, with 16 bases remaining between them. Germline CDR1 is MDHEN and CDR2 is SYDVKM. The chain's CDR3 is CASREDLLRETQYF. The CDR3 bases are TGTGCCAGCAGGGAAGACCTCCTGCGGGAGACCCAGTACTTC.

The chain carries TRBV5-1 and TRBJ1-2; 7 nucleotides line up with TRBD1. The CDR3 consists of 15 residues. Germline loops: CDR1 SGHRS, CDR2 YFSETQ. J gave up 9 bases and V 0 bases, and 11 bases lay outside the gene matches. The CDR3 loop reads CASSLGSDRSSRYTF. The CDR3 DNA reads TGCGCCAGCAGCTTGGGTTCGGACAGGAGTTCCCGCTACACCTTC.

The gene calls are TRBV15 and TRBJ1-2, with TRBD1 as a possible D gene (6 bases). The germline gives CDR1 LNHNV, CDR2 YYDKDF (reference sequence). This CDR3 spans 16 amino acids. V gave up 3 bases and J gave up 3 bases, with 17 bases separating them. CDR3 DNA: TGTGCCACCAGCAGGATGGACAGAAGGAAAGACTATGGCTACACCTTC. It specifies CATSRMDRRKDYGYTF.

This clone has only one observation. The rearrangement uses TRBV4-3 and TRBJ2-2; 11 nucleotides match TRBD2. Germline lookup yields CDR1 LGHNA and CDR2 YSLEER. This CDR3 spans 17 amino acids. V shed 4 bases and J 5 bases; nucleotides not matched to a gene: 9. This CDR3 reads CASSLMTSGASTGELFF. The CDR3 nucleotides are TGCGCCAGCAGCCTCATGACTAGCGGGGCGAGTACCGGGGAGCTGTTTTTT.

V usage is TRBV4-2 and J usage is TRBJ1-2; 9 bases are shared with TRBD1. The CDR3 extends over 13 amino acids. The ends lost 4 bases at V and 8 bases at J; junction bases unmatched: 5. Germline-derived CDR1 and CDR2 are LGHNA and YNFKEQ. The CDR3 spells CASSPDRGGGYTF. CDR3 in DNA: TGTGCCAGCAGCCCTGACAGGGGGGGAGGCTACACCTTC.

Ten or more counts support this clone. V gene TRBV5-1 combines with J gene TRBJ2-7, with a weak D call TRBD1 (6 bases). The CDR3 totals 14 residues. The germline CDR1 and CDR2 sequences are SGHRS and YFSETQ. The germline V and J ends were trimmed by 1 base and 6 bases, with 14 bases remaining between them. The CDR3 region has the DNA TGCGCCAGCAGCTTGACAGGGCTGATGGGCGAGCAGTACTTC. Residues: CASSLTGLMGEQYF.

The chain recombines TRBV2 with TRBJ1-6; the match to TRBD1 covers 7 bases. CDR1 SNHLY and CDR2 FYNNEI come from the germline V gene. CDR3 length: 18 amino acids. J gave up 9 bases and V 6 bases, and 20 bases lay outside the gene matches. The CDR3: CASRPPGGGGFAISPLHF. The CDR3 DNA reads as TGTGCCAGCAGGCCTCCGGGAGGGGGCGGATTCGCCATTTCACCCCTCCACTTT.

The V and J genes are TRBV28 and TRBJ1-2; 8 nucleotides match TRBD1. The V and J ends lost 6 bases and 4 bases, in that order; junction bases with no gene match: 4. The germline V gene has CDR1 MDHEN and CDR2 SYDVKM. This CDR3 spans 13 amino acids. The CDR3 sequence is CASSDRGTYGYTF. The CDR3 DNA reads TGTGCCAGCAGCGACAGGGGTACCTATGGCTACACCTTC.

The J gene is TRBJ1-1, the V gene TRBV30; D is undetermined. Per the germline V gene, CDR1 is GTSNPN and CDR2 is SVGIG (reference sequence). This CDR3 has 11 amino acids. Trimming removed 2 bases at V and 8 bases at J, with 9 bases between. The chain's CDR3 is CAWSPNREAFF. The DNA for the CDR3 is TGTGCCTGGAGTCCGAACCGGGAAGCTTTCTTT.